Presented here are 32 T cell receptor beta chains from one specimen sequenced in a study of preoperative IRX-2 immunotherapy in early breast cancer (dated by TCRdb to between 2018 and 2020). In light of the paper, this sample's treatment or condition label describes: preoperative locoregional IRX-2 cytokine immunotherapy. Receptor libraries were prepared by the immunoSEQ multiplex PCR assay. The table comes from immuneACCESS by way of TCRdb, which keeps in-frame sequences with V and J called. Part of the clones is missing from these tables; in studies checked, under half for an unresolved V gene and the rest for unknown reasons. A total of roughly 93,000 clones appear in this sample, about nine tenths of them only once. In total, the top ten clones hold around 2.1% of the sample. The specimen comprised tumor tissue, sampled after IRX-2 immunotherapy. The origin of the receptors is a human donor with breast cancer.

The chain employs TRBV19 and TRBJ2-3; D may be TRBD1 (6 bases). This CDR3 has 14 residues. V lost 10 bases and J 2 bases, leaving 16 bases between the germline ends. Germline assignment: CDR1 LNHDA and CDR2 SQIVND (reference sequence). For the CDR3, the DNA is TGTGCCACCGGACAGTCAGTCGCCACAGATACGCAGTATTTT. It translates to CATGQSVATDTQYF.

This clone was detected once. This chain uses TRBV1 with TRBJ2-2; the D call TRBD1 from the table was never checked on the DNA. TRBV1 is a listed pseudogene. This CDR3 has 15 residues. CDR3 coding DNA: TGCGCCAGCAGCTATGGACAGGGTGGCACCGGGGAGCTGTTTTTT. It is translated as CASSYGQGGTGELFF.

The V gene is TRBV29-1, the J gene TRBJ1-1; tentative D call: TRBD1 (6 bases). This CDR3 comprises 13 residues. Per the germline V gene, CDR1 is SQVTM and CDR2 is ANQGSEA. V shed 2 bases and J shed 1 base, with 8 bases lying between them. The chain's CDR3 is CSVERGGNTEAFF. The DNA for the CDR3 is TGCAGCGTTGAAAGAGGGGGGAACACTGAAGCTTTCTTT.

The J gene is TRBJ2-2, the V gene TRBV18; D is perhaps TRBD2 (6 bases). Trimming left V 4 bases short and J 2 bases short, with 14 bases between. Germline CDR1 reads KGHSH; CDR2 reads LQKENI. The CDR3 is made up of 16 amino acids. CDR3 in amino acids: CASSRLSGGNTGELFF. The CDR3 nucleotides are TGTGCCAGCTCACGTCTTTCCGGGGGAAACACCGGGGAGCTGTTTTTT.

V and J are TRBV14 and TRBJ1-6; a possible D gene is TRBD1 (5 bases). The V gene's germline CDR1 is SGHDN and CDR2 FVKESK. This CDR3 comprises 14 residues. V was clipped by 1 base and J by 12 bases, with 13 bases between them. CDR3 region: CASSQAGGGGPLHF. CDR3 DNA: TGTGCCAGCAGCCAAGCAGGCGGCGGGGGACCCCTCCACTTT.

V is TRBV28 and J is TRBJ1-1, with D unclear. Germline CDR1 MDHEN, CDR2 SYDVKM. Between the trimmed V and J ends, which lost 7 bases and 0 bases, there was a span of 6 bases. The CDR3 is made up of 12 amino acids. The CDR3 is CASTVVNTEAFF. The CDR3, as DNA: TGTGCCAGCACCGTAGTGAACACTGAAGCTTTCTTT.

The chain joins TRBV6-8 to TRBJ1-2, with D unclear. The CDR3 totals 15 residues. Germline CDR1 MNHGY, CDR2 SAAAGT. V was trimmed by 0 bases and J by 4 bases, leaving 12 bases between them. CDR3 DNA sequence: TGTGCCAGCAGTTACTCAGCTGGGCTAGGCTATGGCTACACCTTC. Translation: CASSYSAGLGYGYTF.

The genes are TRBV18 and TRBJ1-6; no clear D gene. From germline, CDR1 is KGHSH and CDR2 LQKENI. The CDR3 totals 15 residues. Trimming pared 0 bases from V and 7 bases from J, leaving 10 bases between. The CDR3 loop is CASSPPRGRNSPLHF. The DNA of the CDR3 is TGTGCCAGCTCACCACCGCGCGGCAGAAATTCACCCCTCCACTTT.

The chain links TRBV19 to TRBJ1-5; D unclear. This CDR3 is 12 amino acids long. In germline, CDR1 is LNHDA, CDR2 SQIVND (reference sequence). Between the trimmed V and J ends, which lost 5 bases and 6 bases, there was a span of 8 bases. CDR3 bases: TGTGCCAGTAGTGATATGGGTCAGCCCCAGCATTTT. This translates into CASSDMGQPQHF. Looking up the rest from reference TRBV19 and TRBJ1-5 gives the full variable domain: DGGITQSPKYLFRKEGQNVTLSCEQNLNHDAMYWYRQDPGQGLRLIYYSQIVNDFQKGDIAEGYSVSREKKESFPLTVTSAQKNPTAFYLCASSDMGQPQHFGDGTRLSIL.

The chain has TRBV11-3 and TRBJ2-7, with D tentatively TRBD2 (7 bases). The V end lost 5 bases, the J end lost 4 bases, and 15 bases lay between the germline ends. This CDR3 contains 14 residues. Germline-derived CDR1 and CDR2 are SGHNT and YENEEA. CDR3 nucleotides: TGTGCCAGCAGCCGATACGAGGGGGGGTACGAGCAGTACTTC. Translated, it gives CASSRYEGGYEQYF.

The chain couples TRBV5-1 to TRBJ2-1, with 16 bases matching TRBD2. The CDR3 runs to 20 residues. CDR1 and CDR2 from the germline V gene are SGHRS and YFSETQ. The trim removed 0 bases at V and 0 bases at J, leaving 6 bases unmatched. The CDR3 sequence is CASSLEGLAGGSNSYNEQFF. The DNA of the CDR3 is TGCGCCAGCAGCTTGGAGGGACTAGCGGGAGGGAGTAACTCCTACAATGAGCAGTTCTTC. Full variable domain (missing parts from reference TRBV5-1 and TRBJ2-1): KAGVTQTPRYLIKTRGQQVTLSCSPISGHRSVSWYQQTPGQGLQFLFEYFSETQRNKGNFPGRFSGRQFSNSRSEMNVSTLELGDSALYLCASSLEGLAGGSNSYNEQFFGPGTRLTVL.

CDR3 bases: TGTGCCAGCAGTGCCCTTGGGGGAACAGAAGAGACCCAGTACTTC. Its translation: CASSALGGTEETQYF. This chain connects TRBV28 to TRBJ2-5; D tentatively fits TRBD1 or TRBD2 (5 bases each). CDR1 and CDR2 (germline): MDHEN, SYDVKM. This CDR3 spans 15 amino acids. The V and J ends lost 5 bases and 3 bases respectively, with 16 bases between them.

V usage is TRBV6-8 and J usage is TRBJ1-4; D is uncertain. In germline, CDR1 is MNHGY, CDR2 SAAAGT. V was pared by 10 bases and J by 4 bases, with 16 bases between. The CDR3 has 14 amino acids. CDR3 coding DNA: TGTGCCATTGACCCGGACGGCCGTAATGAAAAACTGTTTTTT. It translates to CAIDPDGRNEKLFF.

The chain joins TRBV5-1 to TRBJ2-2, with TRBD1 matching 8 bases. The CDR3 sequence is 15 residues long. The J segment lost 4 bases and the V segment lost 0 bases, leaving 2 bases of the junction unmatched. Germline CDR1 SGHRS, CDR2 YFSETQ. The chain's CDR3 is CASSLAGGGTGELFF. CDR3 in DNA: TGCGCCAGCAGCTTGGCAGGGGGCGGCACCGGGGAGCTGTTTTTT.

The CDR3 DNA reads as TGTGCCAGCAGCTTGGTAGGGAGTCTCTACGAGCAGTACTTC. Translated, it gives CASSLVGSLYEQYF. The V gene is TRBV11-1, the J gene TRBJ2-7; D perhaps matches TRBD2 (5 bases). CDR3 size: 14 residues. Germline loops: CDR1 SGHAT, CDR2 FQDESV (reference sequence). Trimming took 3 bases from V and 3 from J, leaving 12 bases between them. Combining the CDR3 with reference TRBV11-1 and TRBJ2-7 gives the whole variable domain EAEVAQSPRYKITEKSQAVAFWCDPISGHATLYWYRQILGQGPELLVQFQDESVVDDSQLPKDRFSAERLKGVDSTLKIQPAELGDSAMYLCASSLVGSLYEQYFGPGTRLTVT.

The chain employs TRBV5-1 and TRBJ2-2; D gene unclear. The ends were cut back, 2 bases at V and 4 bases at J, with 9 bases in the middle. CDR3 length: 14 residues. Looked up from germline, CDR1 is SGHRS and CDR2 is YFSETQ. The CDR3 nucleotides read TGCGCCAGCAGCTTAAGTAGTTTCACCGGGGAGCTGTTTTTT. Protein sequence: CASSLSSFTGELFF. The full variable domain, completed using reference TRBV5-1 and TRBJ2-2, is KAGVTQTPRYLIKTRGQQVTLSCSPISGHRSVSWYQQTPGQGLQFLFEYFSETQRNKGNFPGRFSGRQFSNSRSEMNVSTLELGDSALYLCASSLSSFTGELFFGEGSRLTVL.

CDR3 protein: CASSERRDLSPLHF. CDR3 nucleotide sequence: TGTGCCAGCAGTGAACGCAGGGATCTGTCACCCCTCCACTTT. The genes are TRBV9 and TRBJ1-6; a possible D gene is TRBD1 (5 bases). Trimming removed 5 bases at V and 10 bases at J, with 16 bases between. The CDR3 consists of 14 residues. Germline assignment: CDR1 SGDLS and CDR2 YYNGEE.

The chain employs TRBV6-8 and TRBJ2-7; 8 bases align to TRBD1. V gave up 4 bases and J gave up 3 bases; unmatched junction bases: 8. The CDR3 covers 15 residues. CDR1 is MNHGY and CDR2 is SAAAGT in the germline V gene. In nucleotides, the CDR3 is TGTGCCAGCAGTTTCGGACAGGGAAACTTCTACGAGCAGTACTTC. Its translation is CASSFGQGNFYEQYF.

This chain connects TRBV29-1 to TRBJ1-1, with D possibly being TRBD1 (5 bases). The CDR3 has 13 amino acids. The ends were cut back, 0 bases at V and 6 bases at J, with 11 bases in the middle. Germline V CDR1 and CDR2: SQVTM, ANQGSEA. Here the CDR3 DNA reads TGCAGCGTTGAAGAGGGGGTAGGTGCTGAAGCTTTCTTT. Its protein is CSVEEGVGAEAFF.

This clone has more than one count but fewer than ten. V is TRBV7-1 and J is TRBJ2-2, with TRBD1 as a possible D gene (5 bases). TRBV7-1 carries the ORF label, with uncertain function. Trimming pared 7 bases from V and 1 base from J, leaving 10 bases between. This CDR3 is 14 amino acids long. The CDR3 loop reads CASILDRNTGELFF. The CDR3 nucleotides read TGTGCCAGCATCCTTGACAGGAACACCGGGGAGCTGTTTTTT.

The chain combines TRBV6-8 with TRBJ1-1, with D tentatively TRBD1 (6 bases). CDR3 length equals 14 residues. Trimming shortened V by 10 bases and J by 1 base, and 16 bases separated the two germline ends. Germline CDR1 reads MNHGY; CDR2 reads SAAAGT. CDR3 loop: CATIRGGPNTEAFF. In nucleotides, the CDR3 is TGTGCCACGATTAGGGGGGGACCGAACACTGAAGCTTTCTTT.

This clone showed up just a few times. The chain carries TRBV30 and TRBJ2-3, with D maybe TRBD1 (5 bases). The CDR3 loop spans 12 amino acids. Trimming pared 4 bases from V and 6 bases from J, leaving 11 bases between. Germline V gives CDR1 GTSNPN, CDR2 SVGIG (reference sequence). In nucleotides, the CDR3 is TGTGCCTGGAATTGGGGCGGTGATACGCAGTATTTT. Its protein is CAWNWGGDTQYF.

This chain links TRBV19 with TRBJ1-3; D gene unclear. CDR3 length equals 14 residues. V dropped 3 bases and J dropped 10 bases, with 16 bases sitting between them. Germline values: CDR1 LNHDA, CDR2 SQIVND (reference sequence). CDR3 in amino acids: CASSIRAFRGTIYF. The DNA of the CDR3 is TGTGCCAGTAGTATCCGGGCCTTCCGGGGTACCATATATTTT.

The chain employs TRBV5-1 and TRBJ2-7; TRBD1 agrees at 8 bases. Germline CDR1 is SGHRS and CDR2 is YFSETQ. CDR3 length: 14 residues. After removal of 4 bases from V and 2 bases from J, the junction contained 5 bases not matched to a gene. The CDR3 DNA is TGCGCCAGCAGCCGGGACAGGCTAACCTACGAGCAGTACTTC. This gives the protein CASSRDRLTYEQYF.

The chain is built from TRBV19 and TRBJ2-7; D not certain. Trimming shortened V by 1 base and J by 1 base, and 8 bases separated the two germline ends. Germline V gene sequence: CDR1 LNHDA, CDR2 SQIVND (reference sequence). This CDR3 comprises 14 residues. CDR3: CASSIGQASYEQYF. CDR3 DNA: TGTGCCAGTAGTATAGGGCAGGCTTCCTACGAGCAGTACTTC. Together with reference TRBV19 and TRBJ2-7, the CDR3 gives the full variable domain: DGGITQSPKYLFRKEGQNVTLSCEQNLNHDAMYWYRQDPGQGLRLIYYSQIVNDFQKGDIAEGYSVSREKKESFPLTVTSAQKNPTAFYLCASSIGQASYEQYFGPGTRLTVT.

The chain carries TRBV10-3 and TRBJ1-5, with 9 nucleotides matching TRBD1. Looked up from germline, CDR1 is ENHRY and CDR2 is SYGVKD. The CDR3 totals 15 residues. Germline trimming cut 10 bases from V and 4 bases from J; bases unmatched to any gene: 11. The CDR3 nucleotides are TGTGCCAGCGGCTCACGACAGGGGGGTAATCAGCCCCAGCATTTT. This gives the protein CASGSRQGGNQPQHF.

The J gene is TRBJ1-2, the V gene TRBV28; no definite D call. V was clipped by 6 bases and J by 4 bases, with 15 bases between them. The CDR3 consists of 14 residues. Germline CDR1 is MDHEN and CDR2 is SYDVKM. The CDR3 DNA is TGTGCCAGCAGGAGGCCAGGTGGTATCTATGGCTACACCTTC. Its protein product is CASRRPGGIYGYTF.

V usage is TRBV5-1 and J usage is TRBJ2-2, with 9 nucleotides matching TRBD2. The J segment lost 5 bases and the V segment lost 0 bases, leaving 8 bases of the junction unmatched. CDR3 length equals 17 residues. Germline CDR1 reads SGHRS; CDR2 reads YFSETQ. The CDR3 nucleotides read TGCGCCAGCAGCTTGGCTTTGGGACTAGCTGTAACCGGGGAGCTGTTTTTT. Translated, it gives CASSLALGLAVTGELFF.

The V and J genes are TRBV19 and TRBJ2-6; D might be TRBD1 or TRBD2, each matching 5 bases. V was pared by 3 bases and J by 0 bases, with 9 bases between. CDR3 length: 16 residues. Germline V CDR1 and CDR2: LNHDA, SQIVND (reference sequence). The CDR3: CASSILGVSGANVLTF. CDR3 sequence (DNA): TGTGCCAGTAGTATCTTGGGGGTCTCTGGGGCCAACGTCCTGACTTTC.

This clone was seen more than once but under ten times. The chain is built from TRBV19 and TRBJ1-5; D is unclear. Germline V CDR1 and CDR2: LNHDA, SQIVND (reference sequence). This CDR3 is built from 15 residues. V lost 5 bases and J 4 bases, leaving 15 bases between the germline ends. CDR3 residues: CASSAQRVKNQPQHF. The CDR3 DNA sequence: TGTGCCAGTAGTGCCCAAAGGGTGAAGAATCAGCCCCAGCATTTT.

The V and J genes are TRBV5-1 and TRBJ1-1, with a tentative D call TRBD1 (5 bases). This CDR3 has 18 residues. CDR1 is SGHRS, CDR2 YFSETQ, per germline. Trimming pared 0 bases from V and 1 base from J, leaving 19 bases between. The chain's CDR3 is CASSLERGSRLSNTEAFF. The CDR3 bases are TGCGCCAGCAGCTTGGAACGGGGCAGTAGGCTGTCGAACACTGAAGCTTTCTTT.

The V and J genes are TRBV7-1 and TRBJ2-1; D is undetermined. TRBV7-1 is an open reading frame, and its role is uncertain. The V gene lost 4 bases and the J gene lost 2 bases, with 15 bases spanning the gap. The CDR3 is 16 amino acids. The CDR3 loop is CASSLFLGGTYNEQFF. The DNA of the CDR3 is TGTGCCAGCAGCTTATTTTTGGGCGGAACCTACAATGAGCAGTTCTTC.